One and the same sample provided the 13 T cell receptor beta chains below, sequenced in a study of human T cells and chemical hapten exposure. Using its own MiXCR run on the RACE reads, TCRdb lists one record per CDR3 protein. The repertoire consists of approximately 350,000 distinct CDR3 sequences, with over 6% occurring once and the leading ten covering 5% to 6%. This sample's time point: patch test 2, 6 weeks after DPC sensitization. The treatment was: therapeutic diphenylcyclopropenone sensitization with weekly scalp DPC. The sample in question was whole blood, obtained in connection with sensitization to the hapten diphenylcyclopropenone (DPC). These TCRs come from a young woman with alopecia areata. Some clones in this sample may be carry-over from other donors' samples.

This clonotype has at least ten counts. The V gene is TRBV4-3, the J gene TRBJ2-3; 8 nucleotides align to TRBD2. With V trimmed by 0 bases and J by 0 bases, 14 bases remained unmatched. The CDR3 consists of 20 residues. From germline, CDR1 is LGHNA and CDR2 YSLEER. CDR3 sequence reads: CASSQDLVGGGRTSTDTQYF. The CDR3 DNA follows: TGCGCCAGCAGCCAAGATCTAGTCGGGGGGGGTCGAACTAGCACAGATACGCAGTATTTT.

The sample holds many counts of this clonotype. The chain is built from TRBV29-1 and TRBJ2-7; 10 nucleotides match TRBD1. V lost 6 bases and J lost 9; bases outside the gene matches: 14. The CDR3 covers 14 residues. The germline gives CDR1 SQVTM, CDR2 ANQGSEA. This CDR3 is CSVYATGTGAGQYF. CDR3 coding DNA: TGCAGCGTATACGCCACCGGGACAGGGGCCGGGCAGTACTTC.

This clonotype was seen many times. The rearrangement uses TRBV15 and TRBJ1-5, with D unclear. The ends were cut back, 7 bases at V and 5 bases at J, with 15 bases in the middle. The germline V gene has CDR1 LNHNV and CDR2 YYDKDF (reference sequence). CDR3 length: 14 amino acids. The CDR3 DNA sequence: TGTGCCACCACTACCGATGGGGATCATCAGCCCCAGCATTTT. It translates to CATTTDGDHQPQHF.

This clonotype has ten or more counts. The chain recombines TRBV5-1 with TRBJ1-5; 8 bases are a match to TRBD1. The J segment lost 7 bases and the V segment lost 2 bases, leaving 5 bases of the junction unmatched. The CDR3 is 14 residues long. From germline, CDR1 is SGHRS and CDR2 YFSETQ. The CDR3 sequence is CASSLGTGQQPQHF. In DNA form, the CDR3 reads TGCGCCAGCAGCTTAGGGACAGGACAGCAGCCCCAGCATTTT. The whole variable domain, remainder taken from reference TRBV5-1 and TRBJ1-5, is KAGVTQTPRYLIKTRGQQVTLSCSPISGHRSVSWYQQTPGQGLQFLFEYFSETQRNKGNFPGRFSGRQFSNSRSEMNVSTLELGDSALYLCASSLGTGQQPQHFGDGTRLSIL.

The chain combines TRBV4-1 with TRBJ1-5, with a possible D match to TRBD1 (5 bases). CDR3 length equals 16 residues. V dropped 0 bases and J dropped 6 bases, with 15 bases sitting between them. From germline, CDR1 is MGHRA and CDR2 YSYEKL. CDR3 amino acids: CASSQEWQGPSQPQHF. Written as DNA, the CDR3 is TGCGCCAGCAGCCAAGAGTGGCAGGGACCCAGTCAGCCCCAGCATTTT.

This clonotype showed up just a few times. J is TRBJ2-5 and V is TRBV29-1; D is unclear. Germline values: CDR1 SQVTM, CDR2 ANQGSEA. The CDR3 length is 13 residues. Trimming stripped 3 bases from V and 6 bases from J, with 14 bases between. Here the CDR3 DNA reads TGCAGCGTTGAGGCCCCCAATGCAAAGACCCAGTACTTC. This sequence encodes CSVEAPNAKTQYF.

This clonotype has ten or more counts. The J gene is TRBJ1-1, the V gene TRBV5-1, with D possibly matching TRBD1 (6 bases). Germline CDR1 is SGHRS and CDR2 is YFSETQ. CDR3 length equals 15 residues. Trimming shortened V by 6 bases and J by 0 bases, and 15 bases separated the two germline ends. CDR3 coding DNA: TGCGCCAGCACTTTCGGGACATTCATGAACACTGAAGCTTTCTTT. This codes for CASTFGTFMNTEAFF.

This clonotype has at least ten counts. The CDR3: CASTDPSGGQETQYF. CDR3 in DNA: TGTGCCAGCACCGATCCTAGCGGGGGTCAAGAGACCCAGTACTTC. The rearrangement links TRBV6-5 to TRBJ2-5; 10 bases are shared with TRBD2. This CDR3 is built from 15 residues. With 7 bases clipped from V and 2 bases from J, the junction kept 7 bases outside the gene matches. Germline loops: CDR1 MNHEY, CDR2 SVGAGI.

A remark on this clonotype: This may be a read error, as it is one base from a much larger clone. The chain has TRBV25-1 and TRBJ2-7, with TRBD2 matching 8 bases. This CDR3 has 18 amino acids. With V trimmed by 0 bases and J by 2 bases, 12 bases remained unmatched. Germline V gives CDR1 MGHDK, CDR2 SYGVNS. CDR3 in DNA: TGTGCCAGCAGTGAATACCCCCCGGGAGCGGGGGAGGCCTACGAGCAGTACTTC. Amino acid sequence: CASSEYPPGAGEAYEQYF.

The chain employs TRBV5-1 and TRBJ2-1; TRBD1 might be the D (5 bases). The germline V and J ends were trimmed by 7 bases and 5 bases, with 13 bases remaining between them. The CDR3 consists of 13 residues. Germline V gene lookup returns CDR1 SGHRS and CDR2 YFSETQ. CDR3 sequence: CASFETEDNEQFF. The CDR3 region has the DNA TGCGCCAGCTTTGAGACAGAGGACAATGAGCAGTTCTTC.

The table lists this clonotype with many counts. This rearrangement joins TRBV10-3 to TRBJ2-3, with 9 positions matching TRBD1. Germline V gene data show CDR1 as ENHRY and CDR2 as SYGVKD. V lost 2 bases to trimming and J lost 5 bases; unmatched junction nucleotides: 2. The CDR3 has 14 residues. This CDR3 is CAISERQGVDTQYF. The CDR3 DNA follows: TGTGCCATCAGTGAGCGACAGGGGGTAGATACGCAGTATTTT.

The CDR3: CASSLGGESSPLHF. The CDR3 DNA reads TGTGCCAGCAGCTTAGGGGGGGAGAGTTCACCCCTCCACTTT. The genes are TRBV7-2 and TRBJ1-6; a possible D gene is TRBD1 (5 bases). Germline loops: CDR1 SGHTA, CDR2 FQGNSA. Between the trimmed V and J ends, which lost 1 base and 9 bases, there was a span of 10 bases. The CDR3 contains 14 residues.

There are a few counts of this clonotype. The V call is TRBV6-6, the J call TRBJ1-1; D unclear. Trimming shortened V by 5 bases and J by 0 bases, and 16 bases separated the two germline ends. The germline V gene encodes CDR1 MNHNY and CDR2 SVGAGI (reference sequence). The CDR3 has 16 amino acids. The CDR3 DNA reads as TGTGCCAGCAGTACCACTGACAAGGGTATGAACACTGAAGCTTTCTTT. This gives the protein CASSTTDKGMNTEAFF.